These 32 T cell receptor beta chains were all obtained from the same sample, sequenced in a study of blood T cell repertoires in COVID-19. Generated by immunoSEQ multiplex PCR, the TCRdb table keeps only in-frame clones and is missing some. The data show 15,000 to 20,000 clones, approximately 80% seen once. The source material was peripheral blood. These TCRs come from a woman aged 70-85 years with active COVID-19.

This chain links TRBV29-1 with TRBJ1-1, with no clear D. CDR3 length: 10 amino acids. Trimming pared 5 bases from V and 1 base from J, leaving 2 bases between. Germline CDR1 reads SQVTM; CDR2 reads ANQGSEA. Here the CDR3 reads CSVRNTEAFF. The CDR3 nucleotides are TGCAGCGTTCGGAACACTGAAGCTTTCTTT.

This clone was observed a handful of times. The chain is built from TRBV6-6 and TRBJ1-5; D call uncertain. The CDR3 runs 15 residues. Trimming removed 6 bases at V and 0 bases at J, with 12 bases between. Germline CDR1 reads MNHNY; CDR2 reads SVGAGI (reference sequence). The CDR3 DNA sequence: TGTGCCAGCAGCCTAGACCGATATAGCAATCAGCCCCAGCATTTT. It is translated as CASSLDRYSNQPQHF.

J is TRBJ2-7 and V is TRBV7-2; weak D call: TRBD1 (6 bases). The CDR3 is 14 residues long. Germline values: CDR1 SGHTA, CDR2 FQGNSA. Deletions cut 2 bases from V and 3 bases from J, with 11 bases between. CDR3 sequence reads: CASSLTRTVYEQYF. The CDR3 DNA reads TGTGCCAGCAGCTTAACGAGGACAGTCTACGAGCAGTACTTC.

The CDR3 protein is CATSDPGQGADTQYF. In nucleotides, the CDR3 is TGTGCCACCAGTGACCCGGGACAGGGGGCAGATACGCAGTATTTT. V usage is TRBV24-1 and J usage is TRBJ2-3, with 11 bases matching TRBD1. Germline CDR1 is KGHDR and CDR2 is SFDVKD. The CDR3 sequence is 15 residues long. With 4 bases clipped from V and 4 bases from J, the junction kept 3 bases outside the gene matches.

The chain couples TRBV19 to TRBJ2-5, with a weak D call TRBD1 (6 bases). Trimming cost V 3 bases and J 1 base, with 12 bases left between them. There are 15 residues in the CDR3. Germline CDR1 LNHDA, CDR2 SQIVND (reference sequence). CDR3 DNA sequence: TGTGCCAGTAGTATGGGTAGGGGGTCCCAAGAGACCCAGTACTTC. This encodes CASSMGRGSQETQYF.

The chain combines TRBV15 with TRBJ2-7, with 13 bases fitting TRBD2. The ends lost 3 bases at V and 0 bases at J; junction bases unmatched: 5. Germline V gene sequence: CDR1 LNHNV, CDR2 YYDKDF (reference sequence). The CDR3 has 17 amino acids. In DNA, the CDR3 is TGTGCCACCAGCAGCCTAGGGACTAGCGGGATCTCCTACGAGCAGTACTTC. As protein: CATSSLGTSGISYEQYF.

To note about this clone: This same CDR3 is encoded by further DNA sequences in the sample. The CDR3 reads CASSLERGAYEQYF. The CDR3 DNA reads TGTGCCAGCAGCTTAGAGCGGGGGGCCTACGAGCAGTACTTC. The genes are TRBV7-2 and TRBJ2-7; 9 positions agree with TRBD2. The CDR3 has 14 residues. CDR1 is SGHTA and CDR2 is FQGNSA in the germline V gene. V lost 1 base to trimming and J lost 2 bases; unmatched junction nucleotides: 0.

This CDR3 is CASSPPRQGNPYEQYF. CDR3 DNA: TGTGCCAGCAGCCCTCCCCGACAGGGAAATCCCTACGAGCAGTACTTC. This chain joins TRBV7-9 and TRBJ2-7, with TRBD1 matching over 7 bases. This CDR3 is 16 amino acids long. CDR1 and CDR2 (germline): SEHNR, FQNEAQ (reference sequence). Trimming cost V 5 bases and J 2 bases; bases outside gene matches: 12.

This clone was observed a handful of times. The genes are TRBV5-1 and TRBJ1-3, with a possible D match to TRBD1 (6 bases). V was cut by 1 base and J by 2 bases, with 10 bases left in between. The CDR3 has 15 residues. CDR1 is SGHRS, CDR2 YFSETQ, per germline. The CDR3 spells CASSLSQGPGNTIYF. DNA of the CDR3: TGCGCCAGCAGCTTGTCCCAGGGGCCTGGAAACACCATATATTTT.

The chain uses TRBV12-3 or TRBV12-4 and TRBJ1-2; 8 nucleotides agree with TRBD1. J was trimmed by 7 bases and V by 6 bases; bases with no gene match: 4. This CDR3 has 12 amino acids. Written as DNA, the CDR3 is TGTGCCAGCAGCTTCGACAGGGGTGGCTACACCTTC. Translation gives CASSFDRGGYTF.

This chain connects TRBV11-3 to TRBJ2-3, with 8 bases matching TRBD2. V lost 4 bases to trimming and J lost 5 bases; unmatched junction nucleotides: 8. The germline V gene encodes CDR1 SGHNT and CDR2 YENEEA. The CDR3 totals 15 residues. As DNA, the CDR3 is TGTGCCAGCAGCTCCGGGACTAGAGCAGGAGATACGCAGTATTTT. It is translated as CASSSGTRAGDTQYF. The full variable domain, completed using reference TRBV11-3 and TRBJ2-3, is EAGVVQSPRYKIIEKKQPVAFWCNPISGHNTLYWYLQNLGQGPELLIRYENEEAVDDSQLPKDRFSAERLKGVDSTLKIQPAELGDSAVYLCASSSGTRAGDTQYFGPGTRLTVL.

This clone was observed a few times. CDR3 region: CASSLDAGSNQPQHF. CDR3 nucleotide sequence: TGCGCCAGCAGCTTGGACGCAGGGTCCAATCAGCCCCAGCATTTT. The chain combines TRBV5-1 with TRBJ1-5, with D perhaps TRBD1 (5 bases). The CDR3 sequence is 15 residues long. Germline values: CDR1 SGHRS, CDR2 YFSETQ. Trimming pared 0 bases from V and 3 bases from J, leaving 10 bases between. The whole variable domain, filled in from reference TRBV5-1 and TRBJ1-5, reads KAGVTQTPRYLIKTRGQQVTLSCSPISGHRSVSWYQQTPGQGLQFLFEYFSETQRNKGNFPGRFSGRQFSNSRSEMNVSTLELGDSALYLCASSLDAGSNQPQHFGDGTRLSIL.

This clone appeared once. Compared with germline, one end of the junction differs, possibly owing to a read error. The chain is built from TRBV7-8 and TRBJ1-1, with D unresolved. CDR3 size: 15 residues. Germline V gene sequence: CDR1 SGHVS, CDR2 FQNEAQ. As DNA, the CDR3 is TGTGCCAGCAGCTTAGTAGCGTCCGTGAACACTAAAGCTTTCTTT. As protein: CASSLVASVNTKAFF.

The chain uses TRBV5-4 and TRBJ2-7, with TRBD2 matching over 7 bases. The V segment lost 3 bases and the J segment 5 bases; nucleotides outside the gene matches: 14. Germline-derived CDR1 and CDR2 are SGHNT and YYREEE (reference sequence). This CDR3 spans 16 amino acids. This CDR3 reads CASSSWSGGSRNEQYF. The CDR3 DNA is TGTGCCAGCAGCTCCTGGAGTGGCGGGAGCAGGAACGAGCAGTACTTC.

This clone is labeled medium-sized. This sequence joins TRBV5-1 and TRBJ2-5, with 9 positions matching TRBD1. V shed 7 bases, J shed 4 bases, and the junction held 5 bases outside the gene matches. This CDR3 has 13 residues. In germline, CDR1 is SGHRS, CDR2 YFSETQ. The CDR3 is CASWDRVPETQYF. CDR3 bases: TGCGCCAGCTGGGACAGGGTGCCAGAGACCCAGTACTTC.

This clone was seen just once. The V call is TRBV19, the J call TRBJ2-5; D perhaps matches TRBD1 (5 bases). This CDR3 spans 15 amino acids. CDR1 and CDR2 from the germline V gene are LNHDA and SQIVND (reference sequence). With 1 base removed from V and 0 bases from J, the gap between germline ends came to 9 bases. The CDR3 loop reads CASSIGNRYQETQYF. Here the CDR3 DNA reads TGTGCCAGTAGTATAGGCAACAGGTACCAAGAGACCCAGTACTTC.

V gene TRBV18 combines with J gene TRBJ2-3, with TRBD2 matching over 7 bases. This CDR3 is built from 15 residues. The V gene end was trimmed by 6 bases and the J gene end by 1 base; junction bases not matched to a gene: 7. CDR1 and CDR2 (germline): KGHSH, LQKENI. The CDR3: CASSTRGRGTDTQYF. The CDR3 DNA reads TGTGCCAGCTCTACGCGCGGGAGAGGCACAGATACGCAGTATTTT.

V gene TRBV19 combines with J gene TRBJ1-1; 7 bases align to TRBD1. Germline V gene sequence: CDR1 LNHDA, CDR2 SQIVND (reference sequence). V lost 0 bases to trimming and J lost 1 base; unmatched junction nucleotides: 5. This CDR3 is 16 amino acids long. The CDR3, as DNA: TGTGCCAGTAGTATAGAGAAACAGGGGAAGAACACTGAAGCTTTCTTT. It translates to CASSIEKQGKNTEAFF.

The chain carries TRBV19 and TRBJ1-5, with 8 bases matching TRBD1. V lost 11 bases and J lost 4; bases outside the gene matches: 19. This CDR3 contains 17 residues. CDR1 and CDR2 (germline): LNHDA, SQIVND (reference sequence). The DNA for the CDR3 is TGTGCCTCACTCTCCTCTACAGGGGGTAGTTCGAATCAGCCCCAGCATTTT. This codes for CASLSSTGGSSNQPQHF.

This clone was found a few times. This chain connects TRBV7-2 to TRBJ2-7, with a tentative D call TRBD2 (6 bases). Germline CDR1 and CDR2: SGHTA and FQGNSA. V lost 3 bases and J 2 bases, leaving 11 bases between the germline ends. The CDR3 contains 14 residues. The CDR3 sequence is CASSFYSGTYEQYF. The CDR3 nucleotides read TGTGCCAGCAGCTTCTATAGCGGAACCTACGAGCAGTACTTC.

The gene calls are TRBV19 and TRBJ2-2; perhaps TRBD2 as D (6 bases). Trimming removed 11 bases at V and 2 bases at J, with 24 bases between. The CDR3 loop spans 17 amino acids. CDR1 is LNHDA, CDR2 SQIVND, per germline (reference sequence). The CDR3 DNA reads as TGTGCCGTATCCGCCCCTGGATGGCGGGACAACACCGGGGAGCTGTTTTTT. Translated: CAVSAPGWRDNTGELFF.

The chain has TRBV28 and TRBJ2-7; 9 bases line up with TRBD1. The trim removed 4 bases at V and 5 bases at J, leaving 9 bases unmatched. Looked up from germline, CDR1 is MDHEN and CDR2 is SYDVKM. CDR3 length: 15 residues. The CDR3: CASSSQGQGAHEQYF. DNA of the CDR3: TGTGCCAGCAGTTCTCAGGGACAGGGCGCCCACGAGCAGTACTTC.

The table lists this clone with a few counts. The chain is built from TRBV18 and TRBJ1-2; 9 nucleotides agree with TRBD1. The trim removed 5 bases at V and 5 bases at J, leaving 9 bases unmatched. Germline CDR1 reads KGHSH; CDR2 reads LQKENI. The CDR3 loop spans 15 amino acids. CDR3: CASSEGQGIAYGYTF. CDR3 sequence (DNA): TGTGCCAGCTCAGAGGGACAGGGCATCGCGTATGGCTACACCTTC.

This chain links TRBV24-1 with TRBJ2-3, with 11 bases identical to TRBD2. The ends lost 5 bases at V and 5 bases at J; junction bases unmatched: 5. Germline V gene sequence: CDR1 KGHDR, CDR2 SFDVKD. The CDR3 length is 15 residues. The CDR3 loop reads CATSASSGRVDTQYF. The CDR3 DNA reads TGTGCCACCAGTGCGAGTAGCGGGAGGGTAGATACGCAGTATTTT.

The chain carries TRBV2 and TRBJ1-6; TRBD1 aligns across 10 bases. Germline-derived CDR1 and CDR2 are SNHLY and FYNNEI. The CDR3 runs 15 residues. J lost 7 bases, V lost 2 bases, and 2 bases had no gene match. CDR3 coding DNA: TGTGCCAGCAGTGAACCGGGACAGGGGAATTCACCCCTCCACTTT. Protein sequence: CASSEPGQGNSPLHF.

CDR3 coding DNA: TGTGCCAGCACGCAGGTTCTCAATCAGCCCCAGCATTTT. Translating it yields CASTQVLNQPQHF. The chain links TRBV28 to TRBJ1-5; D unresolved. CDR1 and CDR2 (germline): MDHEN, SYDVKM. V was pared by 7 bases and J by 3 bases, with 10 bases between. The CDR3 totals 13 residues.

V usage is TRBV12-3 or TRBV12-4 and J usage is TRBJ2-7, with a tentative D call TRBD2 (5 bases). The V gene lost 8 bases and the J gene lost 0 bases, with 11 bases spanning the gap. There are 13 residues in the CDR3. CDR3 amino acids: CASFVDFSYEQYF. The DNA for the CDR3 is TGTGCCAGCTTTGTGGACTTCTCCTACGAGCAGTACTTC.

V gene TRBV7-9 combines with J gene TRBJ2-3, with a possible D match to TRBD1 (5 bases). This CDR3 is built from 13 residues. The germline gives CDR1 SEHNR, CDR2 FQNEAQ (reference sequence). Trimming cost V 2 bases and J 3 bases, with 6 bases left between them. CDR3 region: CASSLRQTDTQYF. CDR3 bases: TGTGCCAGCAGCTTAAGACAGACAGATACGCAGTATTTT.

This clone occurred once. The rearrangement uses TRBV28 and TRBJ1-5, with D possibly TRBD1 on 6 matching bases. Germline-derived CDR1 and CDR2 are MDHEN and SYDVKM. There are 17 residues in the CDR3. Trimming took off 4 bases at V and 0 bases at J, with 16 bases between the two ends. CDR3 sequence reads: CASSSPQGFYSNQPQHF. CDR3 DNA sequence: TGTGCCAGCAGTTCCCCACAGGGATTCTATAGCAATCAGCCCCAGCATTTT.

This clone was found once. CDR3 nucleotide sequence: TGTGCCAGCAGCTCCCCGACTGGCGCGAACACCGGGGAGCTGTTTTTT. This gives the protein CASSSPTGANTGELFF. The chain is built from TRBV7-9 and TRBJ2-2, with no clear D. CDR1 and CDR2 from the germline V gene are SEHNR and FQNEAQ (reference sequence). Trimming cost V 4 bases and J 0 bases, with 12 bases left between them. The CDR3 consists of 16 residues.

The rearrangement links TRBV28 to TRBJ1-3; D might be TRBD1 (5 bases). Per germline, CDR1 MDHEN and CDR2 SYDVKM. This CDR3 comprises 16 residues. Trimming took off 6 bases at V and 0 bases at J, with 15 bases between the two ends. Here the CDR3 reads CASRPGGVSSGNTIYF. CDR3 in DNA: TGTGCCAGCAGACCTGGGGGGGTCTCCTCTGGAAACACCATATATTTT.

This clone was detected only once. This chain links TRBV19 with TRBJ2-2; 13 bases are shared with TRBD2. The V segment lost 4 bases and the J segment 5 bases; nucleotides outside the gene matches: 7. The length of the CDR3 is 17 residues. Germline assignment: CDR1 LNHDA and CDR2 SQIVND (reference sequence). CDR3 sequence reads: CASSRSTSGRETGELFF. The CDR3 bases are TGTGCCAGTAGTAGGAGTACTAGCGGGAGGGAAACCGGGGAGCTGTTTTTT.